The T cell receptor beta chain under discussion was sequenced for a study of response to subunit inactivated influenza vaccine. Study observations and caveats: Each seasonal flu vaccination may recruit only limited new T cells, authors suggested.

Remarks on this clonotype: Its antigen is undetermined.

TCRdb called the RT-PCR reads again in MiXCR, with one record for every CDR3 protein. This sample has over 400,000 distinct CDR3 sequences; approximately 10% occur once, and the top ten carry more than 10%. CDR1 and CDR2 from the germline V gene are SEHNR and FQNEAQ (reference sequence). The CDR3 has 15 amino acids. The ends were cut back, 6 bases at V and 6 bases at J, with 21 bases in the middle. The sequences come from PBMCs from blood, collected 45 days after vaccination. The TCR comes from a man aged 50 to 59 who received an inactivated influenza vaccine. This chain links TRBV7-9 with TRBJ2-7; D unresolved. CDR3 nucleotides: TGTGCCAGCAGTTCCCCCCCTCCTTCTCTGGGCGAGCAGTACTTC. Amino acids: CASSSPPPSLGEQYF.